Shown below are 18 T cell receptor beta chains from a single sample sequenced in a study of early T cells in non-severe SARS-CoV-2 infection. A single record per CDR3 protein comes from TCRdb applying MiXCR to the 5' RACE reads. The sample contains 70,000 to 85,000 distinct CDR3 sequences, about 12% of which appear only once. Sample: whole blood. Every receptor here comes from an adult who was a healthcare worker with PCR-confirmed SARS-CoV-2 infection or an uninfected control (not recorded which).

In this sample, this clonotype turned up a few times. The chain links TRBV28 to TRBJ1-4, with 9 bases identical to TRBD1. Germline-derived CDR1 and CDR2 are MDHEN and SYDVKM. J lost 7 bases, V lost 5 bases, and 8 bases had no gene match. This CDR3 has 15 amino acids. This chain's CDR3 is CASSDQQGAVEKLFF. DNA of the CDR3: TGTGCCAGCAGTGACCAACAGGGGGCAGTTGAAAAACTGTTTTTT.

This clonotype was observed many times. The V call is TRBV7-9, the J call TRBJ1-1; perhaps TRBD1 as D (6 bases). Trimming pared 4 bases from V and 0 bases from J, leaving 9 bases between. Germline CDR1 is SEHNR and CDR2 is FQNEAQ (reference sequence). CDR3 length: 14 amino acids. This CDR3 reads CASSSTGLNTEAFF. The CDR3 nucleotides are TGTGCCAGCAGCTCGACAGGCTTGAACACTGAAGCTTTCTTT.

The V gene is TRBV5-8, the J gene TRBJ2-5; D is uncertain. There are 14 residues in the CDR3. Germline V gene lookup returns CDR1 SGHTS and CDR2 YDEGEE. Trimming took off 4 bases at V and 4 bases at J, with 14 bases between the two ends. Here the CDR3 DNA reads TGTGCCAGCAGCCCCGGATGGAGAGGAGAGACCCAGTACTTC. Protein: CASSPGWRGETQYF. The full variable domain, with the rest looked up from reference TRBV5-8 and TRBJ2-5, is EAGVTQSPTHLIKTRGQQATLRCSPISGHTSVYWYQQALGLGLQFLLWYDEGEERNRGNFPPRFSGRQFPNYSSELNVNALELEDSALYLCASSPGWRGETQYFGPGTRLLVL.

This clonotype showed up many times. The rearrangement uses TRBV11-2 and TRBJ2-5; D gene ambiguous. Trimming stripped 3 bases from V and 5 bases from J, with 4 bases between. Germline V lookup: CDR1 SGHAT, CDR2 FQNNGV. The CDR3 extends over 11 amino acids. Written as DNA, the CDR3 is TGTGCCAGCAGCTTCGGGGAGACCCAGTACTTC. Protein sequence: CASSFGETQYF.

CDR3 sequence: CASSQDKSVVTSVLSRNIQYF. The CDR3, as DNA: TGTGCCAGCAGCCAAGATAAGTCGGTGGTTACTAGCGTTCTTTCCCGGAACATTCAGTACTTC. The gene calls are TRBV4-2 and TRBJ2-4, with TRBD2 identical over 7 bases. The ends lost 0 bases at V and 7 bases at J; junction bases unmatched: 24. The CDR3 contains 21 residues. Germline CDR1 and CDR2: LGHNA and YNFKEQ.

In this sample, this clonotype turned up many times. The chain joins TRBV12-3 or TRBV12-4 to TRBJ2-1; D is ambiguous. The CDR3 runs 13 residues. The ends were cut back, 2 bases at V and 5 bases at J, with 7 bases in the middle. In DNA, the CDR3 is TGTGCCAGCAGTTTACTCCAAAACAATGAGCAGTTCTTC. It is translated as CASSLLQNNEQFF.

This clonotype showed up just a few times. The chain uses TRBV29-1 and TRBJ1-5; weak D call: TRBD1 (6 bases). Trimming took off 4 bases at V and 1 base at J, with 11 bases between the two ends. Germline V gene lookup returns CDR1 SQVTM and CDR2 ANQGSEA. The CDR3 length is 14 residues. This chain's CDR3 is CSVGETGSNQPQHF. CDR3 in DNA: TGCAGCGTTGGGGAAACAGGGAGCAATCAGCCCCAGCATTTT.

This chain connects TRBV6-5 to TRBJ2-2; 9 nucleotides agree with TRBD1. Germline V gene sequence: CDR1 MNHEY, CDR2 SVGAGI. With 6 bases clipped from V and 6 bases from J, the junction kept 11 bases outside the gene matches. The CDR3 has 16 residues. The CDR3 DNA is TGTGCCAGCAGCCCCGGGACAGGGAGAGTTCCCGGGGAGCTGTTTTTT. This sequence encodes CASSPGTGRVPGELFF.

As to this clonotype: Since no conserved phenylalanine or tryptophan closes the CDR3, a read error is the likely cause. This chain connects TRBV20-1 to TRBJ2-7; a weak D match, TRBD2 (5 bases). V shed 5 bases and J shed 2 bases, with 7 bases lying between them. CDR3 length: 11 residues. Per the germline V gene, CDR1 is DFQATT and CDR2 is SNEGSKA (reference sequence). CDR3 region: CSAAGTYEQYS. The DNA of the CDR3 is TGCAGTGCTGCCGGGACCTACGAGCAGTACTCC.

The table lists this clonotype with a few counts. One end of the junction varies from germline; a read error may be responsible. The chain carries TRBV3-1 and TRBJ2-4, with D tentatively TRBD1 (7 bases). Germline CDR1 reads LGHDT; CDR2 reads YNNKEL (reference sequence). The CDR3 extends over 12 amino acids. The CDR3 sequence is CASSFRRDRYVF. The CDR3 DNA is TGTGCCAGCAGCTTTCGGCGGGACAGATATGTCTTC.

This clonotype was seen repeatedly, ten times or more. The V call is TRBV15, the J call TRBJ2-3; a possible D gene is TRBD2 (6 bases). Trimming removed 1 base at V and 0 bases at J, with 14 bases between. Germline CDR1 reads LNHNV; CDR2 reads YYDKDF (reference sequence). The CDR3 runs to 17 residues. The CDR3, as DNA: TGTGCCACCAGCAGAGGCTGGGGTAGCGGCAGCACAGATACGCAGTATTTT. It translates to CATSRGWGSGSTDTQYF. The variable domain in full, completed from reference TRBV15 and TRBJ2-3, reads DAMVIQNPRYQVTQFGKPVTLSCSQTLNHNVMYWYQQKSSQAPKLLFHYYDKDFNNEADTPDNFQSRRPNTSFCFLDIRSPGLGDTAMYLCATSRGWGSGSTDTQYFGPGTRLTVL.

This clonotype was seen repeatedly, ten times or more. The chain combines TRBV30 with TRBJ1-5, with D possibly matching TRBD1 (5 bases). The CDR3 covers 13 residues. Trimming cost V 1 base and J 4 bases, with 8 bases left between them. Germline V CDR1 and CDR2: GTSNPN, SVGIG (reference sequence). The CDR3 nucleotides read TGTGCCTGGAGTGGGGGCTTAAATCAGCCCCAGCATTTT. This sequence encodes CAWSGGLNQPQHF.

This clonotype was observed at least ten times. The chain is built from TRBV7-9 and TRBJ2-5; D is uncertain. The length of the CDR3 is 14 residues. Germline CDR1 is SEHNR and CDR2 is FQNEAQ (reference sequence). V lost 2 bases and J lost 0, with 7 bases in between. The CDR3 sequence: CASSLRLNQETQYF. CDR3 bases: TGTGCCAGCAGCTTAAGGCTAAACCAAGAGACCCAGTACTTC.

This chain connects TRBV2 to TRBJ2-7; 9 bases align to TRBD2. V lost 7 bases and J lost 4; bases outside the gene matches: 8. Germline values: CDR1 SNHLY, CDR2 FYNNEI. This CDR3 is built from 14 residues. The CDR3 is CASKTEAGGYEQYF. As DNA, the CDR3 is TGTGCCAGCAAGACTGAAGCGGGGGGTTACGAGCAGTACTTC.

The sample holds many counts of this clonotype. The V call is TRBV7-3, the J call TRBJ2-2, with D possibly matching TRBD1 (5 bases). Germline V gene data show CDR1 as SGHTA and CDR2 as FQGTGA. Between the trimmed V and J ends, which lost 2 bases and 5 bases, there was a span of 9 bases. This CDR3 region has 14 residues. For the CDR3, the DNA is TGTGCCAGCAGCTTACAGGGTTGGACCGGGGAGCTGTTTTTT. Protein product: CASSLQGWTGELFF.

This clonotype was recorded a few times. This chain connects TRBV29-1 to TRBJ2-1; maybe TRBD1 (7 bases). V shed 5 bases and J shed 2 bases, with 10 bases lying between them. The CDR3 spans 13 residues. CDR1 SQVTM and CDR2 ANQGSEA come from the germline V gene. The CDR3 DNA is TGCAGCGTTTCCAGGGGGGCCTACAATGAGCAGTTCTTC. It translates to CSVSRGAYNEQFF.

This clonotype came up many times. The chain recombines TRBV7-8 with TRBJ1-4, with 7 bases matching TRBD1. The germline gives CDR1 SGHVS, CDR2 FQNEAQ. The CDR3 is made up of 15 amino acids. V lost 0 bases and J lost 7; bases outside the gene matches: 5. DNA of the CDR3: TGTGCCAGCAGCTTAGCCCAGGGGGTTAGTGAAAAACTGTTTTTT. It translates to CASSLAQGVSEKLFF.

This clonotype was counted a few times. The chain has TRBV7-3 and TRBJ1-1; no definite D call. Trimming removed 1 base at V and 5 bases at J, with 11 bases between. Germline values: CDR1 SGHTA, CDR2 FQGTGA. The CDR3 runs to 14 residues. This CDR3 reads CASSLRMSGTEAFF. CDR3 DNA: TGTGCCAGCAGCTTAAGGATGTCGGGGACTGAAGCTTTCTTT.